Listed here are 21 T cell receptor beta chains from one sample, sequenced in a study of early T cells in non-severe SARS-CoV-2 infection. Each CDR3 protein gets one entry after TCRdb re-called the 5' RACE reads with MiXCR. The repertoire holds 60,000 to 75,000 distinct CDR3 sequences, with roughly an eighth as singletons. This specimen consisted of whole blood, obtained at baseline. These receptors were taken from an adult who was a healthcare worker with PCR-confirmed SARS-CoV-2 infection or an uninfected control (not recorded which).

This clonotype was counted many times. J is TRBJ2-1 and V is TRBV27; weak D call: TRBD2 (7 bases). The germline V gene has CDR1 MNHEY and CDR2 SMNVEV (reference sequence). V was clipped by 4 bases and J by 6 bases, with 13 bases between them. The CDR3 is 14 amino acids. The CDR3 DNA reads TGTGCCAGCAGTTGGGCAGGGGAGGGCAATGAGCAGTTCTTC. This sequence encodes CASSWAGEGNEQFF.

This clonotype showed up many times. The chain is built from TRBV30 and TRBJ2-6; 7 bases match TRBD1. Trimming removed 2 bases from V and 2 bases from J; junction bases left unmatched: 6. CDR1 and CDR2 from the germline V gene are GTSNPN and SVGIG (reference sequence). CDR3 length equals 16 residues. CDR3 amino acids: CAWSLNTGAGANVLTF. The CDR3 bases are TGTGCCTGGAGTTTGAATACAGGGGCTGGGGCCAACGTCCTGACTTTC.

This clonotype was detected only a few times. The V gene is TRBV18, the J gene TRBJ1-3; TRBD1 is a possible D gene (5 bases). CDR3 length: 14 amino acids. Germline CDR1 KGHSH, CDR2 LQKENI. Trimming removed 2 bases from V and 5 bases from J, with 10 bases in between. The CDR3 sequence is CASSPGTVRNTIYF. As DNA, the CDR3 is TGTGCCAGCTCACCAGGGACCGTGAGAAACACCATATATTTT. Using reference TRBV18 and TRBJ1-3 for the parts outside the CDR3, the full variable domain is NAGVMQNPRHLVRRRGQEARLRCSPMKGHSHVYWYRQLPEEGLKFMVYLQKENIIDESGMPKERFSAEFPKEGPSILRIQQVVRGDSAAYFCASSPGTVRNTIYFGEGSWLTVV.

The chain uses TRBV10-3 and TRBJ2-2; 10 positions match TRBD2. The germline gives CDR1 ENHRY, CDR2 SYGVKD. The CDR3 spans 15 residues. The V and J ends lost 3 bases and 5 bases, in that order; junction bases with no gene match: 3. The CDR3 loop is CAISELAGPTGELFF. CDR3 DNA: TGTGCCATCAGTGAACTAGCGGGGCCTACCGGGGAGCTGTTTTTT.

This clonotype showed up many times. The chain joins TRBV12-3 or TRBV12-4 to TRBJ2-4; possible D gene TRBD1, 6 bases. V was clipped by 2 bases and J by 1 base, with 21 bases between them. The CDR3 consists of 19 residues. CDR3 amino acids: CASSLWTRAGTGAKNIQYF. In nucleotides, the CDR3 is TGTGCCAGCAGTTTATGGACCCGGGCAGGCACAGGGGCCAAAAACATTCAGTACTTC.

This clonotype appeared a few times. This rearrangement joins TRBV7-8 to TRBJ2-2; TRBD2 aligns across 9 bases. The CDR3 runs 16 residues. CDR1 SGHVS and CDR2 FQNEAQ come from the germline V gene. The V and J ends lost 5 bases and 6 bases, in that order; junction bases with no gene match: 10. The CDR3 DNA reads as TGTGCCAGCAGCCCGTCGGGACTAGCTTATTCCGGGGAGCTGTTTTTT. Its translation: CASSPSGLAYSGELFF.

This clonotype was seen repeatedly, ten times or more. The J gene is TRBJ2-3, the V gene TRBV7-9; tentatively, D is TRBD2 (5 bases). This CDR3 region has 16 residues. CDR1 SEHNR and CDR2 FQNEAQ come from the germline V gene (reference sequence). Trimming took off 0 bases at V and 2 bases at J, with 12 bases between the two ends. CDR3 DNA sequence: TGTGCCAGCAGCTTAGCCCTACCTCTAGCCACAGATACGCAGTATTTT. Encoded protein: CASSLALPLATDTQYF.

This chain links TRBV29-1 with TRBJ2-1; tentative D call: TRBD1 (6 bases). Looked up from germline, CDR1 is SQVTM and CDR2 is ANQGSEA. V dropped 7 bases and J dropped 3 bases, with 13 bases sitting between them. The CDR3 consists of 13 residues. CDR3 amino acids: CSATRDIYNEQFF. DNA for the CDR3: TGCAGCGCTACCCGGGACATCTACAATGAGCAGTTCTTC.

This clonotype appeared many times. The gene calls are TRBV7-3 and TRBJ2-1, with 8 positions matching TRBD2. V lost 2 bases to trimming and J lost 7 bases; unmatched junction nucleotides: 7. The CDR3 runs 15 residues. The germline gives CDR1 SGHTA, CDR2 FQGTGA. The CDR3 sequence is CASSLPGGPRNEQFF. The CDR3 region has the DNA TGTGCCAGCAGCTTACCGGGAGGGCCTCGGAATGAGCAGTTCTTC.

This chain joins TRBV11-1 and TRBJ2-7, with D possibly TRBD2 on 5 matching bases. With 1 base removed from V and 0 bases from J, the gap between germline ends came to 13 bases. The CDR3 loop spans 16 amino acids. The germline V gene has CDR1 SGHAT and CDR2 FQDESV (reference sequence). CDR3 in amino acids: CASSLGYGGGSYEQYF. In DNA form, the CDR3 reads TGTGCCAGCAGCTTAGGTTACGGAGGCGGCTCCTACGAGCAGTACTTC. The complete variable domain, with remaining parts taken from reference TRBV11-1 and TRBJ2-7, reads EAEVAQSPRYKITEKSQAVAFWCDPISGHATLYWYRQILGQGPELLVQFQDESVVDDSQLPKDRFSAERLKGVDSTLKIQPAELGDSAMYLCASSLGYGGGSYEQYFGPGTRLTVT.

The sample holds a few counts of this clonotype. This chain connects TRBV30 to TRBJ2-2; the D is unclear. The V gene lost 4 bases and the J gene lost 3 bases, with 6 bases spanning the gap. The V gene's germline CDR1 is GTSNPN and CDR2 SVGIG (reference sequence). The CDR3 has 12 residues. CDR3 nucleotide sequence: TGTGCCTGGACCCAAGACACCGGGGAGCTGTTTTTT. Its translation is CAWTQDTGELFF.

This clonotype has only a few counts. This sequence joins TRBV6-2 or TRBV6-3 and TRBJ2-7, with TRBD2 as a possible D gene (5 bases). CDR1 is MNHEY and CDR2 is SVGEGT in the germline V gene. The CDR3 has 12 amino acids. V lost 6 bases and J 2 bases, leaving 8 bases between the germline ends. CDR3 coding DNA: TGTGCCAGCAGGAGGCGGGCCTACGAGCAGTACTTC. Amino acid sequence: CASRRRAYEQYF.

J is TRBJ2-1 and V is TRBV29-1; D is perhaps TRBD1 (6 bases). Trimming took 6 bases from V and 4 from J, leaving 16 bases between them. The CDR3 has 14 amino acids. CDR1 is SQVTM, CDR2 ANQGSEA, per germline. Here the CDR3 DNA reads TGCAGCGTGGACAACAGGGCCCCTTACAATGAGCAGTTCTTC. As protein: CSVDNRAPYNEQFF.

The chain couples TRBV15 to TRBJ2-1, with no clear D. Trimming pared 2 bases from V and 4 bases from J, leaving 12 bases between. There are 15 residues in the CDR3. CDR1 is LNHNV, CDR2 YYDKDF, per germline (reference sequence). CDR3 nucleotide sequence: TGTGCCACCAGCAGATCAAAGGACGGTTACAATGAGCAGTTCTTC. Its protein is CATSRSKDGYNEQFF.

The chain is built from TRBV7-8 and TRBJ2-2; D is perhaps TRBD1 (6 bases). CDR3 size: 14 residues. Germline V gene sequence: CDR1 SGHVS, CDR2 FQNEAQ. Trimming removed 6 bases from V and 10 bases from J, with 18 bases in between. CDR3 in amino acids: CASRPRRGTLELFF. The CDR3 bases are TGTGCCAGCAGACCCCGCAGGGGTACTTTGGAGCTGTTTTTT.

This chain connects TRBV9 to TRBJ1-1, with D unclear. This CDR3 has 14 residues. Germline-derived CDR1 and CDR2 are SGDLS and YYNGEE. Trimming stripped 2 bases from V and 1 base from J, with 9 bases between. CDR3 protein: CASSVATGNTEAFF. CDR3 nucleotides: TGTGCCAGCAGCGTGGCCACCGGGAACACTGAAGCTTTCTTT.

This clonotype was recorded at least ten times. This chain uses TRBV30 with TRBJ2-7; D gene uncertain. The ends were cut back, 3 bases at V and 0 bases at J, with 21 bases in the middle. Germline CDR1 GTSNPN, CDR2 SVGIG (reference sequence). The CDR3 sequence is 17 residues long. The CDR3 region is CAWRKHALTGPSYEQYF. DNA for the CDR3: TGTGCCTGGAGGAAACACGCCCTGACGGGCCCCTCCTACGAGCAGTACTTC.

This clonotype was detected many times. The rearrangement joins TRBV20-1 to TRBJ2-7; D is possibly TRBD1 (6 bases). From germline, CDR1 is DFQATT and CDR2 SNEGSKA (reference sequence). Trimming took off 1 base at V and 3 bases at J, with 7 bases between the two ends. The CDR3 is made up of 12 amino acids. The DNA for the CDR3 is TGCAGTGCTAGAGGACAGGACTACGAGCAGTACTTC. Protein product: CSARGQDYEQYF.

This clonotype was detected a few times. CDR3 bases: TGTGCCAGCAGCCCAGGCGGGGGGCCTACAGATACGCAGTATTTT. This gives the protein CASSPGGGPTDTQYF. The chain recombines TRBV3-1 with TRBJ2-3; 8 nucleotides align to TRBD2. This CDR3 is built from 15 residues. After removal of 4 bases from V and 3 bases from J, the junction contained 6 bases not matched to a gene. CDR1 LGHDT and CDR2 YNNKEL come from the germline V gene (reference sequence).

This clonotype was observed a handful of times. This chain connects TRBV7-2 to TRBJ2-3; D gene ambiguous. Germline V gene lookup returns CDR1 SGHTA and CDR2 FQGNSA. The length of the CDR3 is 15 residues. Trimming shortened V by 3 bases and J by 4 bases, and 14 bases separated the two germline ends. The CDR3 DNA reads TGTGCCAGCAGCTTGCAAGCGACCTCTCCAGATACGCAGTATTTT. It codes for CASSLQATSPDTQYF.

This clonotype was picked up a small number of times. CDR3 in DNA: TGTGCCAGCAGCTTGGAGTTTCGACAGGGAGTCGACACTGAAGCTTTCTTT. Translated, it gives CASSLEFRQGVDTEAFF. The chain is built from TRBV5-6 and TRBJ1-1; 7 positions match TRBD1. Looked up from germline, CDR1 is SGHDT and CDR2 is YYEEEE. The V and J ends lost 0 bases and 3 bases, in that order; junction bases with no gene match: 11. This CDR3 has 17 residues. Full variable domain (missing parts from reference TRBV5-6 and TRBJ1-1): DAGVTQSPTHLIKTRGQQVTLRCSPKSGHDTVSWYQQALGQGPQFIFQYYEEEERQRGNFPDRFSGHQFPNYSSELNVNALLLGDSALYLCASSLEFRQGVDTEAFFGQGTRLTVV.